This T cell receptor (beta chain) was identified in a study of CD8 T cells in Susac syndrome. RNA in amounts of roughly 0.5 to 1 ug was reverse transcribed with random hexamers. TCRdb recomputed calls from the immunoSEQ multiplex PCR reads with MiXCR, one row per CDR3 protein. The repertoire consists of some 200,000 distinct CDR3 sequences, with 90% to 95% occurring once and the leading ten covering under 0.095%. V lost 0 bases to trimming and J lost 2 bases, with 5 bases between them. In germline, CDR1 is SQVTM, CDR2 ANQGSEA. CDR3 length equals 13 residues. This receptor was taken from a human donor with multiple sclerosis. The chain couples TRBV29-1 to TRBJ1-3; D perhaps matches TRBD1 (5 bases). Material: CD4+ T cells from PBMCs. CDR3 bases: TGCAGCGTTGAAGAAGGGGCTGGAAACACCATATATTTT. As protein: CSVEEGAGNTIYF.